Sequencing of this TCR beta chain was carried out in a study of blood T cell repertoires in COVID-19. The V end lost 2 bases, the J end lost 1 base, and 8 bases lay between the germline ends. CDR3 size: 14 residues. From germline, CDR1 is LGHNA and CDR2 YSLEER. Authors' data handling: Researchers report that nucleated cell counts were estimated from reference gene primer amplification. Profiling relied on immunoSEQ multiplex PCR, and the TCRdb table lists in-frame clones only, not all of them. The V and J calls and clone size come from that table; D and trimming were worked out from the DNA. The table records about 670,000 clones, 85% to 90% of them present only once. This clone was observed a few times.

The chain joins TRBV4-3 to TRBJ1-1; D is perhaps TRBD1 (5 bases). The sequencing sample was made of peripheral blood. This receptor was identified in a woman between 18 and 29 years old with acute or convalescent COVID-19. The DNA of the CDR3 is TGCGCCAGCAGCCAACCTGGACAGAACACTGAAGCTTTCTTT. Its translation: CASSQPGQNTEAFF.